Below, 8 T cell receptor beta chains from the same sample are listed, as sequenced in a study of T-cell reconstitution after alpha-beta-depleted transplantation in children. It was with unique molecular identifiers that the TCRbeta library was prepared. TCRdb called the PCR reads again in MiXCR, with one record for every CDR3 protein. The sample lists under 350,000 distinct CDR3 sequences; almost 10% were seen once. This material consisted of PBMCs from the stem cell graft donor, taken from the stem cell graft. The receptors here all came from a human donor who donated a stem cell graft to a child with SCID.

This clonotype appeared a few times. V gene TRBV7-3 combines with J gene TRBJ2-1, with 8 bases that match TRBD1. V lost 5 bases to trimming and J lost 7 bases; unmatched junction nucleotides: 13. The CDR3 extends over 16 amino acids. Germline loops: CDR1 SGHTA, CDR2 FQGTGA. The CDR3 DNA is TGTGCCAGCAGCCAAATGACAGGGGTTGGAGTGAATGAGCAGTTCTTC. Translated, it gives CASSQMTGVGVNEQFF.

The chain couples TRBV4-1 to TRBJ2-1, with D perhaps TRBD1 (6 bases). CDR1 MGHRA and CDR2 YSYEKL come from the germline V gene. This CDR3 region has 16 residues. The V and J ends lost 0 bases and 0 bases respectively, with 9 bases between them. The CDR3 is CASSQDGTSSYNEQFF. CDR3 sequence (DNA): TGCGCCAGCAGCCAAGATGGGACAAGCTCCTACAATGAGCAGTTCTTC.

CDR3 region: CSATSGPWETQYF. The CDR3 DNA follows: TGCAGTGCTACATCGGGACCCTGGGAGACCCAGTACTTC. This chain links TRBV20-1 with TRBJ2-5; D may match TRBD1 or TRBD2 (5 bases each). The CDR3 loop spans 13 amino acids. Germline V gives CDR1 DFQATT, CDR2 SNEGSKA (reference sequence). The V and J ends lost 4 bases and 5 bases respectively, with 14 bases between them.

The sample holds many counts of this clonotype. The chain has TRBV6-1 and TRBJ1-1, with D tentatively TRBD1 (6 bases). The CDR3 contains 12 residues. V lost 10 bases and J lost 5, with 14 bases in between. Germline CDR1 is MNHNS and CDR2 is SASEGT. The CDR3 DNA is TGTGCCACCCGTAGGGGGTCTACTGAAGCTTTCTTT. This sequence encodes CATRRGSTEAFF.

There are many counts of this clonotype. The chain couples TRBV5-5 to TRBJ2-3; D remains ambiguous. This CDR3 contains 13 residues. Trimming pared 0 bases from V and 2 bases from J, leaving 4 bases between. Per germline, CDR1 SGHKS and CDR2 YYEKEE (reference sequence). The CDR3 reads CASSLGPTDTQYF. The CDR3 bases are TGTGCCAGCAGCTTGGGCCCCACAGATACGCAGTATTTT.

The table lists this clonotype with many counts. The rearrangement links TRBV10-3 to TRBJ2-7; 8 nucleotides agree with TRBD2. CDR1 is ENHRY and CDR2 is SYGVKD in the germline V gene. Trimming took 6 bases from V and 2 from J; bases not matched to a gene: 12. The CDR3 is made up of 16 amino acids. The CDR3, as DNA: TGTGCCATCAGCGACGGGACTAGGGGCCAACCCTACGAGCAGTACTTC. Amino acids: CAISDGTRGQPYEQYF.

This clonotype has a count of ten or more. This chain links TRBV5-1 with TRBJ1-5; D gene uncertain. The CDR3 runs to 13 residues. Germline V gene sequence: CDR1 SGHRS, CDR2 YFSETQ. V lost 1 base and J 6 bases, leaving 8 bases between the germline ends. CDR3 amino acids: CASSLLVGQPQHF. The CDR3 bases are TGCGCCAGCAGCTTGCTGGTGGGTCAGCCCCAGCATTTT.

This clonotype was seen a handful of times. The J gene is TRBJ2-1, the V gene TRBV7-7; no firm D call. V was pared by 5 bases and J by 6 bases, with 14 bases between. Germline CDR1 SSHAT, CDR2 FNYEAQ (reference sequence). This CDR3 has 14 amino acids. CDR3 bases: TGTGCCAGCAGCCTCCCAGGACCCGGCAATGAGCAGTTCTTC. It is translated as CASSLPGPGNEQFF.